This T cell receptor beta chain was identified in a study of response to subunit inactivated influenza vaccine. About this clonotype: Its cognate antigen is unknown.

The CDR3 has 14 residues. CDR1 and CDR2 (germline): WNHNN, SYGVQD (reference sequence). V shed 6 bases and J 10 bases; nucleotides not matched to a gene: 12. Each CDR3 protein is one row after TCRdb ran MiXCR on the RT-PCR reads. The sample shows around 180,000 distinct CDR3 sequences, around 9.2% of them seen only once. Whole-study results and caveats: After each seasonal influenza vaccination, few new T cells are recruited, the authors suggested.

Source: non-naive T cells sorted from PBMCs, taken on the day of vaccination. This receptor was taken from a man in his forties or fifties who received an inactivated influenza vaccine. The chain is built from TRBV10-1 and TRBJ1-2; 9 bases are a match to TRBD1. This CDR3 is CASSFLGTGIVYTF. CDR3 sequence (DNA): TGCGCCAGCAGCTTCCTCGGGACAGGGATTGTCTACACCTTC.